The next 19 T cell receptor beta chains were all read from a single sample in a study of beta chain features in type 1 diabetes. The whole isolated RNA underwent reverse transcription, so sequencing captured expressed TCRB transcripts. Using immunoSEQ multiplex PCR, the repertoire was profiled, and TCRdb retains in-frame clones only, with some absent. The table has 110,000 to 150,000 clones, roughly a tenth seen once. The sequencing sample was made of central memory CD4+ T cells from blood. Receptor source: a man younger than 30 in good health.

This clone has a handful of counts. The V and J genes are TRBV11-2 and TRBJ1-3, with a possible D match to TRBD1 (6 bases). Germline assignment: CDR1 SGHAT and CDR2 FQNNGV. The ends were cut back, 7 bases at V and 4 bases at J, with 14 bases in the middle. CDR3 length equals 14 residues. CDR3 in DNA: TGTGCCAGCACCCAAGGGGGGGCAGGAAACACCATATATTTT. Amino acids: CASTQGGAGNTIYF.

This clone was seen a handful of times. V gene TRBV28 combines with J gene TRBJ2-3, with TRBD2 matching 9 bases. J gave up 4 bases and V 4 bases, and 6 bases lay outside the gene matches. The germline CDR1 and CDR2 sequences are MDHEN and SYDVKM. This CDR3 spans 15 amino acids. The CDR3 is CASSSAGGNADTQYF. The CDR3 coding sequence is TGTGCCAGCAGTTCCGCGGGGGGGAACGCAGATACGCAGTATTTT.

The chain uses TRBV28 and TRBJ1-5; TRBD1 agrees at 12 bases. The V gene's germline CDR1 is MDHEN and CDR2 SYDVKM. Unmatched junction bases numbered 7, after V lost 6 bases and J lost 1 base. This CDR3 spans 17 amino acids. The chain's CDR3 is CASRGGQGAWSNQPQHF. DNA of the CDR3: TGTGCCAGCAGGGGGGGACAGGGGGCCTGGAGCAATCAGCCCCAGCATTTT.

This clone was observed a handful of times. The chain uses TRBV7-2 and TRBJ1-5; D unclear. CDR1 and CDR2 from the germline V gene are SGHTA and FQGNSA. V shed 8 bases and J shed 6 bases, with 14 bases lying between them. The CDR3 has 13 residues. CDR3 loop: CASRSTVTQPQHF. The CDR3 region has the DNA TGTGCCAGCCGATCAACAGTGACTCAGCCCCAGCATTTT.

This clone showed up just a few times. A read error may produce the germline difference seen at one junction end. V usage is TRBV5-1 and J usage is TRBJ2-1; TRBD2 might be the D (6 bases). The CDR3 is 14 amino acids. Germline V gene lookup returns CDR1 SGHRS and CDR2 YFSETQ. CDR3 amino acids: CASTLTGDYNEQFF. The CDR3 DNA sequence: TGCGCCAGCACCTTGACGGGGGATTACAATGAGCAGTTCTTC.

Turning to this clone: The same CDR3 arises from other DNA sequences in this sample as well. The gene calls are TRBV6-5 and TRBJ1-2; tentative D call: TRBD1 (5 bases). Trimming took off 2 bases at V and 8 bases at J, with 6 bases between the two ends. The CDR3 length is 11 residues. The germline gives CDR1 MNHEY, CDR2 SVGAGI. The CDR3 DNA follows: TGTGCCAGCAGTTACGGGGCAGGCTACACCTTC. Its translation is CASSYGAGYTF.

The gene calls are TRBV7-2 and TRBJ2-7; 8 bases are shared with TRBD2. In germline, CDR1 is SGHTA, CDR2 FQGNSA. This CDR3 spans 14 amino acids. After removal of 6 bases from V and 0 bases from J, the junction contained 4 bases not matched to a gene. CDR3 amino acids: CASRSTSGSYEQYF. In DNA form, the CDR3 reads TGTGCCAGCAGATCCACTAGCGGCTCCTACGAGCAGTACTTC.

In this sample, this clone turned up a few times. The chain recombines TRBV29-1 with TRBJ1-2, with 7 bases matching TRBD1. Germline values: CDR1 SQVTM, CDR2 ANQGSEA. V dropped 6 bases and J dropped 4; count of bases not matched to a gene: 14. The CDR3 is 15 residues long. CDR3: CSVPGTDDTPYGYTF. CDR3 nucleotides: TGCAGCGTCCCCGGGACAGACGATACCCCCTATGGCTACACCTTC.

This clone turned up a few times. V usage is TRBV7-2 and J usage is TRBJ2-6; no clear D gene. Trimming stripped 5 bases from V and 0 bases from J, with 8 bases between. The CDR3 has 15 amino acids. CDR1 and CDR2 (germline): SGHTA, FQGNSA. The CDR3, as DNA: TGTGCCAGCAGCCCGATTAGCTCTGGGGCCAACGTCCTGACTTTC. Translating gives CASSPISSGANVLTF.

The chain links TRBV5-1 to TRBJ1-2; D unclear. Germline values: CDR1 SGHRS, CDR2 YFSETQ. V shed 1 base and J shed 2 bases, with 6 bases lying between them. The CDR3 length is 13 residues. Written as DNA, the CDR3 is TGCGCCAGCAGCTTGTCATCAAACTATGGCTACACCTTC. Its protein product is CASSLSSNYGYTF.

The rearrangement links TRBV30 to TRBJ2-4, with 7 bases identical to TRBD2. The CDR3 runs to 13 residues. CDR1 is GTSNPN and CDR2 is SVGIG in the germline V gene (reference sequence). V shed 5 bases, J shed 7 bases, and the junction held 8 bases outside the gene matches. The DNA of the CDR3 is TGTGCCTGGCAGATAGCGGGCGGGAACATTCAGTACTTC. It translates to CAWQIAGGNIQYF.

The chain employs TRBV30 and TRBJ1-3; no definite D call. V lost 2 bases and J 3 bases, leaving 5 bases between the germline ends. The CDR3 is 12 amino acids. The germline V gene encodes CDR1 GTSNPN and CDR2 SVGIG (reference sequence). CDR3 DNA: TGTGCCTGGAGTTCCGGTGGAAACACCATATATTTT. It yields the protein CAWSSGGNTIYF.

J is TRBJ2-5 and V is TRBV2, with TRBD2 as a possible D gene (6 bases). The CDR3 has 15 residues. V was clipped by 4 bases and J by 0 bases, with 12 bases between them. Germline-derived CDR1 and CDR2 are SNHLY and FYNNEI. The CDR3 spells CASSANSGYQETQYF. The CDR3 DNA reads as TGTGCCAGCAGTGCAAATAGCGGATACCAAGAGACCCAGTACTTC.

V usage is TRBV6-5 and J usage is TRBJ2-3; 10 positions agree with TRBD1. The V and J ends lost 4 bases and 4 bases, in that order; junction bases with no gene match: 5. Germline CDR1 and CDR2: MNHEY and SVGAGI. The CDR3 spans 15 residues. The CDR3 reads CASSWTGTGADTQYF. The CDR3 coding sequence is TGTGCCAGCAGTTGGACTGGGACAGGGGCAGATACGCAGTATTTT.

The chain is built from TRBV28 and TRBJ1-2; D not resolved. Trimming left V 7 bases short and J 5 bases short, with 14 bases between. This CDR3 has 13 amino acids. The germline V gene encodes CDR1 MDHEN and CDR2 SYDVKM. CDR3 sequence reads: CASTPLFPYGYTF. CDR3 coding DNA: TGTGCCAGCACCCCGCTATTCCCTTATGGCTACACCTTC.

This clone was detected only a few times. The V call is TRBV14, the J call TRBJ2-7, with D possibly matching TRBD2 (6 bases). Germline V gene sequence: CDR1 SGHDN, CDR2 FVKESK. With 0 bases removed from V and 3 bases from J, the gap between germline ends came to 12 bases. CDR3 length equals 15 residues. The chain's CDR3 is CASSQDAGSDYEQYF. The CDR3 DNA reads TGTGCCAGCAGCCAAGATGCGGGGTCTGACTACGAGCAGTACTTC.

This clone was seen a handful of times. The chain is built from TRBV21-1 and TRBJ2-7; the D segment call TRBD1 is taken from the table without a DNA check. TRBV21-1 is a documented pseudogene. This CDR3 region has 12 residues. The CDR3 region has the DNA TGTGCCAGCCGGGACAGGTCCTACGAGCAGTACTTC. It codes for CASRDRSYEQYF.

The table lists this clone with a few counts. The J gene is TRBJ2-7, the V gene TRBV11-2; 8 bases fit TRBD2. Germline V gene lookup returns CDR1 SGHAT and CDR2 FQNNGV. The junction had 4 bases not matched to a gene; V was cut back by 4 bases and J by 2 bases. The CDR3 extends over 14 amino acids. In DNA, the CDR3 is TGTGCCAGCAGCTCAGGACTAGCAGCCTACGAGCAGTACTTC. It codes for CASSSGLAAYEQYF.

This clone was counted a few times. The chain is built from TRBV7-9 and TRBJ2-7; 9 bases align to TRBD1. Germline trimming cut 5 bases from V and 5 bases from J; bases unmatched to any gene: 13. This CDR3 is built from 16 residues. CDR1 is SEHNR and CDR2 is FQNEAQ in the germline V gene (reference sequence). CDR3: CASSPGGGQGIDEQYF. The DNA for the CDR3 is TGTGCCAGCAGCCCGGGTGGGGGACAGGGAATAGACGAGCAGTACTTC.